This T cell receptor beta chain was identified in a study of read filtering for tumor transcriptome and immune sequencing. Background on the study: By R-ISS, stages I, II and III held about 8, 15 and 7 patients.

V was shortened by 7 bases and J by 8 bases, with 17 bases between the two germline ends. In germline, CDR1 is MGHDK, CDR2 SYGVNS. There are 13 residues in the CDR3. From roughly 390 ng of RNA, a library with molecular barcoded alpha/delta and beta/gamma adaptors was made. A single record per CDR3 protein comes from TCRdb applying MiXCR to the reads. The sample has 50,000 to 65,000 distinct CDR3 sequences, approximately 18% seen once; the top ten hold 9.5% to 13%. A remark on this clonotype: Its target is unknown.

At the time of active disease, bone marrow was collected from every patient. General study results and limits: The CD138-negative fraction was mixed bone marrow immune cells, not pure T cells. In IR-seq, single-read clonotypes were roughly 80% of clonotypes but around 3.2% of reads.

What was sequenced was a population of CD138-negative cells sorted from bone marrow. The clonotype originates from a donor older than 35 with multiple myeloma. V usage is TRBV25-1 and J usage is TRBJ1-2; maybe TRBD1 (5 bases). CDR3: CASNSDSPWGYTF. The CDR3 nucleotides read TGTGCCAGCAATTCAGACAGCCCTTGGGGCTACACCTTC.